This T cell receptor beta chain came from a study of T cells expressing NK-cell markers. Whole-study context: Eight donors were sequenced, seven testing HCMV-seropositive and one testing seronegative.

As for this clonotype: Its antigen remains unknown.

With UMIs, 5'RACE template switching was used to make TCR beta cDNA. TCRdb reprocessed the 5' RACE reads and stores each CDR3 protein as one record, lacking DNA. This repertoire includes 500,000 or so distinct CDR3 sequences. The CDR3 length is 15 residues. The germline V gene has CDR1 LGHNA and CDR2 YSLEER. Study-wide results and caveats: A few of the donors also had these clonotypes leading their CD3+CD56-NKG2C+ fraction.

The J gene is TRBJ2-7, the V gene TRBV4-3; TCRdb selects TRBD1, and the lack of DNA leaves this call unchecked. Material for sequencing was blood T cells: a sorted CD56 or NKG2C T cell subset, CD4+ or CD8+ T cells, or bulk PBMC T cells (not recorded which). The TCR sequence derives from a man aged 18-30 years in good health. Here the CDR3 reads CASSQGVGHSYEQYF.